The following is a T cell receptor (beta chain) sequence with its context. The entry originates in a study of blood T cells in healthy people across ages. Germline CDR1 SGDLS, CDR2 YYNGEE. Trimming took off 4 bases at V and 9 bases at J, with 14 bases between the two ends. This CDR3 has 13 residues. PCR was performed a second time for roughly 6 to 12 cycles using a sample-barcoded 5' primer and a J-beta primer mix. TCRdb reprocessed the 5' RACE reads via MiXCR and lists one record per CDR3 protein. The table shows hundreds of thousands of distinct CDR3 sequences, with approximately 49% occurring only once.

The sequenced sample was blood. The source of this sequence is a woman aged 55-69 years in good health. This rearrangement joins TRBV9 to TRBJ2-1; the D is unclear. The CDR3 protein is CASSLGPFTEQFF. The CDR3 bases are TGTGCCAGCAGCCTAGGTCCTTTTACTGAGCAGTTCTTC.